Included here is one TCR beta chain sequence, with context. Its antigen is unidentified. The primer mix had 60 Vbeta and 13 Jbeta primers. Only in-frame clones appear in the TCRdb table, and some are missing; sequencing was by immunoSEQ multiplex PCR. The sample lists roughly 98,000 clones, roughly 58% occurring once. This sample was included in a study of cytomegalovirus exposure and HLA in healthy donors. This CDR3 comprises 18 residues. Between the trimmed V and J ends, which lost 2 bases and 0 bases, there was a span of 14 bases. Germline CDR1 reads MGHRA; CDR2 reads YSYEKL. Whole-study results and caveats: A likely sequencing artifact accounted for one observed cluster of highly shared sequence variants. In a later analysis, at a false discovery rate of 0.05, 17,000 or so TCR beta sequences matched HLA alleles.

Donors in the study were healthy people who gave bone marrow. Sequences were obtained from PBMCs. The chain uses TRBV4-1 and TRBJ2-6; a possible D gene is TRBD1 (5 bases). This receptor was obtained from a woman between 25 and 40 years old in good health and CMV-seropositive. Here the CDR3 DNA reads TGCGCCAGCAGCCAAACTGCAGGGCGGCCCTCTGGGGCCAACGTCCTGACTTTC. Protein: CASSQTAGRPSGANVLTF.